This TCR beta chain was documented in a study of blood T cell repertoires in COVID-19. Study as a whole: Acute and convalescent COVID-19 samples came from the United States, Italy and Spain.

V was shortened by 2 bases and J by 9 bases, with 3 bases between the two germline ends. This CDR3 is built from 10 residues. In germline, CDR1 is MNHNS, CDR2 SASEGT. Original methodology: Estimation of nucleated cell counts relied on the amplification of reference gene primers. Produced via immunoSEQ multiplex PCR; TCRdb's table is partial and in-frame only. That table furnishes V, J and clone size, whereas the DNA furnished D and trimming. The repertoire holds more than 90,000 clones, with about 90% as singletons. V gene TRBV6-1 combines with J gene TRBJ2-3, with D hard to call. The receptor was derived from a human donor in a cohort sampled during active COVID-19. The sequenced sample was peripheral blood. The CDR3 region is CASSELTQYF. CDR3 nucleotides: TGTGCCAGCAGTGAATTAACGCAGTATTTT.